A selection of T cell receptor beta chains follows, all from one sample in a study of T cell responses to AZD1222 COVID-19 vaccine. TCRdb's table, derived via immunoSEQ multiplex PCR, lists solely in-frame clones and lacks some. Of 150,000 to 200,000 clones listed, 94% were seen once; the top ten hold roughly 5.6%. This material consisted of peripheral blood, taken 28 days after the second AZD1222 dose. The source is an adult who received the AZD1222 COVID-19 vaccine. The conserved cysteine and the conserved F or W are not part of the CDR3 here.

CDR3 protein: ASSDRTWGTDTQY
V gene: TRBV9

CDR3 protein: ASSHRGHYGYT
V gene: TRBV6-5

CDR3 protein: ASSPGQAFYNEQF
V gene: TRBV6-2/TRBV6-3

CDR3 protein: ASSPPSGSGNTIY
V gene: TRBV18

CDR3 protein: ASSFTVVGNEQY
V gene: TRBV5-1

CDR3 protein: ASSVTGDNEQF
V gene: TRBV19

CDR3 protein: ASSPAVFGNTIY
V gene: TRBV18

CDR3 protein: ASSSTSGGRNTEAF
V gene: TRBV7-2

CDR3 protein: ATKRGWGTGSYEQY
V gene: TRBV28

CDR3 protein: ATSVTSGRSQETQY
V gene: TRBV24-1

CDR3 protein: ASYGQGREGYT
V gene: TRBV6-5

CDR3 protein: ASSPGQLHYGYT
V gene: TRBV5-1

CDR3 protein: ASSERYTRGEAF
V gene: TRBV2

CDR3 protein: ASSATSHPGQGDINEKLF
V gene: TRBV9

CDR3 protein: VRSPDRGFYEQY
V gene: TRBV7-5

CDR3 protein: ASRSGTGSASGSSDTQY
V gene: TRBV4-1

CDR3 protein: SASSGFVADTQY
V gene: TRBV20-1

CDR3 protein: ASRYQDSVNEKLF
V gene: TRBV6-6

CDR3 protein: ASSPEGEGGYNEQF
V gene: TRBV7-3

CDR3 protein: ASGKHRTYNEQF
V gene: TRBV28

CDR3 protein: ASSLEGLGRDQETQY
V gene: TRBV7-8

CDR3 protein: ASSLGVTQY
V gene: TRBV12-3/TRBV12-4

CDR3 protein: ASSSTSGGGETQY
V gene: TRBV13

CDR3 protein: ASSRVQGEGEAF
V gene: TRBV14

CDR3 protein: ASSLGPPYEQY
V gene: TRBV7-8

CDR3 protein: ASSLDVTDTQY
V gene: TRBV7-7

CDR3 protein: ASSHPSGYGYT
V gene: TRBV3-1/TRBV3-2

CDR3 protein: AVRAAGTEAF
V gene: TRBV6-5

CDR3 protein: ASSDFGSSGEQY
V gene: TRBV2

CDR3 protein: ASSKGAQGGNQPQH
V gene: TRBV7-2

CDR3 protein: ASSQVEGSGANVLT
V gene: TRBV4-3

CDR3 protein: ASVAGLAGGYEQY
V gene: TRBV10-2

CDR3 protein: ASSEATATPLSEQF
V gene: TRBV6-1

CDR3 protein: ASSGQLGDYEQY
V gene: TRBV3-1/TRBV3-2

CDR3 protein: ASSIVGGASAYEQY
V gene: TRBV19

CDR3 protein: ASSGRDSDYGYT
V gene: TRBV9

CDR3 protein: ASKGTIDTIY
V gene: TRBV7-9

CDR3 protein: ASSLSGTYTDTQY
V gene: TRBV28

CDR3 protein: ASSVRGLADTGELF
V gene: TRBV9

CDR3 protein: ASSLTGTGGEKLF
V gene: TRBV5-1

CDR3 protein: ASRPGQSGEKLF
V gene: TRBV6-5

CDR3 protein: ATKDSKETQY
V gene: TRBV24-1

CDR3 protein: AWSPGTANTEAF
V gene: TRBV30

CDR3 protein: ASSIQLAGTDTQY
V gene: TRBV19

CDR3 protein: ASSQGGTEAF
V gene: TRBV3-1/TRBV3-2

CDR3 protein: ASSPGLATLYEQY
V gene: TRBV18

CDR3 protein: ASSPFPGVADTQY
V gene: TRBV4-1

CDR3 protein: SASPLLGEARGFGYGYT
V gene: TRBV20-1